A selection of T cell receptor beta chains follows, all from one sample in a study of blood T cell repertoires in COVID-19. Measured with immunoSEQ multiplex PCR; TCRdb has only the in-frame clones, and not every one. The table includes under 55,000 clones, around nine tenths detected once. Sequenced: peripheral blood. The source is a human donor in a cohort sampled during active COVID-19. The CDR3 runs from the conserved cysteine through the conserved F or W.

J	V	CDR3
TRBJ2-5	TRBV4-3	CASSQVRFSETQYF
TRBJ2-1	TRBV20-1	CSARGSGGTLF
TRBJ1-2	TRBV5-4	CASSLAPGTNYGYTF
TRBJ2-2	TRBV19	CASSKARTGRTGELFF
TRBJ2-5	TRBV25-1	CASNGGETQYF
TRBJ2-3	TRBV24-1	CATSDASGAGGRDTQYF
TRBJ2-5	TRBV5-4	CASSIFTGSEEETQYF
TRBJ2-2	TRBV7-6	CASSLGSSGGLTGELFF
TRBJ2-5	TRBV7-8	CASSLAPGKTQYF
TRBJ1-6	TRBV15	CATSRDIVNNSPLHF
TRBJ1-1	TRBV5-1	CASSQQVDTEAFF
TRBJ1-2	TRBV2	CASRNATGGLRSAAGGYTF
TRBJ1-1	TRBV6-6	CASNHGSNTEAFF
TRBJ2-1	TRBV5-1	CASSLLAGAASYNEQFF
TRBJ1-6	TRBV6-2/TRBV6-3	CASSTGSPLHF